A selection of T cell receptor beta chains follows, all from one sample in a study of graft-versus-host responses after intestinal transplantation. Their antigens are not known. Clones were sequenced by immunoSEQ multiplex PCR, and TCRdb holds only the in-frame ones, with some missing. The table lists approximately 86,000 clones, 75% to 95% of them singletons, with approximately 0.1% in the top ten. The starting material was unstimulated CD4+ T cells sorted from spleen or lymph node cells, obtained before intestinal transplant. The receptor source for this set is a human donor who received an intestinal transplant. Each CDR3 is given with its conserved first and last residue. A D gene is named only where the DNA matches it firmly.

length: 13
D: NA
J: TRBJ1-1
V: TRBV9
CDR3: CASSATPKTEAFF

length: 16
D: TRBD1
J: TRBJ1-6
V: TRBV5-1
CDR3: CASSSDRQGKNSPLHF

length: 13
D: NA
J: TRBJ1-2
V: TRBV6-1
CDR3: CASSEAKSRGRTF

length: 14
D: TRBD1
J: TRBJ1-1
V: TRBV7-9
CDR3: CASSITTGSTEAFF

length: 16
D: TRBD2
J: TRBJ2-5
V: TRBV9
CDR3: CASSPRSGGLEETQYF

length: 17
D: TRBD2
J: TRBJ2-3
V: TRBV5-1
CDR3: CASRHSGGAASTDTQYF

length: 15
D: TRBD1
J: TRBJ1-2
V: TRBV6-4
CDR3: CASRDRVMRGCGYTF

length: 14
D: TRBD1
J: TRBJ2-7
V: TRBV6-5
CDR3: CASSRTGIDYEQYF

length: 14
D: NA
J: TRBJ1-5
V: TRBV4-3
CDR3: CASSQERGFQPQHF

length: 15
D: TRBD2
J: TRBJ2-1
V: TRBV2
CDR3: CASSQLAGDYNEQFF

length: 17
D: NA
J: TRBJ2-2
V: TRBV12-5
CDR3: CASGLERVVGNTGELFF

length: 15
D: TRBD2
J: TRBJ2-2
V: TRBV2
CDR3: CASRVRGGADGELFF

length: 14
D: NA
J: TRBJ2-1
V: TRBV6-1
CDR3: CASSKGVPNNEQFF

length: 14
D: NA
J: TRBJ2-7
V: TRBV23-1
CDR3: CASSRQDDSYEQYF

length: 16
D: NA
J: TRBJ1-4
V: TRBV7-2
CDR3: CASSQTITGAYEKLFF

length: 16
D: TRBD1
J: TRBJ2-5
V: TRBV30
CDR3: CAWSVPRTGSIETQYF

length: 14
D: NA
J: TRBJ1-3
V: TRBV10-3
CDR3: CAISVEGSGNTIYF

length: 15
D: TRBD1
J: TRBJ2-1
V: TRBV7-2
CDR3: CASSLGQGAVNEQFF

length: 13
D: NA
J: TRBJ2-2
V: TRBV7-9
CDR3: CASQGLITGELFF

length: 13
D: TRBD1
J: TRBJ1-2
V: TRBV2
CDR3: CASAQGEDYGYTF

length: 14
D: TRBD1
J: TRBJ1-1
V: TRBV7-2
CDR3: CASSLGQGNTEAFF

length: 18
D: TRBD2
J: TRBJ2-1
V: TRBV5-1
CDR3: CASSLVFSGGAGYNEQFF

length: 15
D: NA
J: TRBJ2-7
V: TRBV11-3
CDR3: CASRPGLSSSYEQYF

length: 16
D: TRBD1
J: TRBJ1-6
V: TRBV9
CDR3: CASSVAPGQGLSPLHF

length: 16
D: NA
J: TRBJ1-2
V: TRBV6-1
CDR3: CASSDHYQGTAYGYTF

length: 14
D: TRBD2
J: TRBJ2-2
V: TRBV5-1
CDR3: CASRGGGGTGELFF

length: 15
D: TRBD1
J: TRBJ2-1
V: TRBV7-2
CDR3: CASSVQGSGYNEQFF

length: 15
D: NA
J: TRBJ1-1
V: TRBV5-6
CDR3: CASTLWGEVLGEAFF

length: 15
D: NA
J: TRBJ1-1
V: TRBV18
CDR3: CASSQGRGLDTEAFF

length: 14
D: TRBD1
J: TRBJ1-6
V: TRBV18
CDR3: CASSIGGADSPLHF

length: 18
D: TRBD1
J: TRBJ2-7
V: TRBV7-2
CDR3: CASSLRRPGQGLSYEQYF

length: 16
D: TRBD1
J: TRBJ2-7
V: TRBV19
CDR3: CASSAGPGQGSYEQYF

length: 16
D: NA
J: TRBJ2-3
V: TRBV25-1
CDR3: CASSDPRLGVTDTQYF

length: 14
D: TRBD1
J: TRBJ1-4
V: TRBV6-5
CDR3: CASSYGTGVEKLFF

length: 16
D: TRBD1
J: TRBJ1-2
V: TRBV6-5
CDR3: CASSYLQGVLSYGYTF

length: 12
D: NA
J: TRBJ2-7
V: TRBV5-5
CDR3: CASSLLQGKEYF

length: 17
D: NA
J: TRBJ2-7
V: TRBV21-1
CDR3: CASTFKGVQGTSYEQYF

length: 15
D: TRBD1
J: TRBJ1-1
V: TRBV25-1
CDR3: CASSDPRQGNTEAFF

length: 13
D: NA
J: TRBJ1-2
V: TRBV6-6
CDR3: CASSFTSRDVSTF

length: 14
D: TRBD1
J: TRBJ1-2
V: TRBV18
CDR3: CASSRDRFAGGYTF

length: 14
D: TRBD1
J: TRBJ2-7
V: TRBV19
CDR3: CASQLRTGTYEQYF

length: 15
D: TRBD1
J: TRBJ1-1
V: TRBV7-9
CDR3: CASNSQGQGATEAFF

length: 18
D: TRBD2
J: TRBJ2-5
V: TRBV7-7
CDR3: CASSLSPSGGATQETQYF

length: 15
D: NA
J: TRBJ2-7
V: TRBV5-3
CDR3: CAGKGRGAGADEQYF

length: 13
D: NA
J: TRBJ2-5
V: TRBV6-5
CDR3: CASSRNRQGSQYF

length: 16
D: TRBD1
J: TRBJ2-1
V: TRBV27
CDR3: CASSLSRDRGYNEQFF

length: 20
D: TRBD1
J: TRBJ2-6
V: TRBV19
CDR3: CASRLGPGQGTLSGANVLTF

length: 16
D: NA
J: TRBJ2-5
V: TRBV5-6
CDR3: CASSPNGGPVRETQYF

length: 13
D: NA
J: TRBJ2-5
V: TRBV9
CDR3: CASSPRRQETQYF

length: 15
D: TRBD2
J: TRBJ2-1
V: TRBV30
CDR3: CAWTPGLAGGVEQFF

length: 13
D: NA
J: TRBJ1-1
V: TRBV5-1
CDR3: CASSPGLRGEAFF

length: 13
D: NA
J: TRBJ2-7
V: TRBV5-1
CDR3: CASRFQGSYEQYF

length: 12
D: TRBD2
J: TRBJ2-3
V: TRBV7-2
CDR3: CASTPGGDTQYF

length: 15
D: TRBD1
J: TRBJ1-6
V: TRBV27
CDR3: CASSTRTGVDSPLHF